These 30 T cell receptor beta chains originate from one sample sequenced in a study of CD8+CD57+ T cells in acquired aplastic anemia. TCR beta VDJ and CDR3 were profiled, and genomic DNA was the template. TCRdb reprocessed the reads with MiXCR, giving one entry per CDR3 protein. The sample yields around 180,000 distinct CDR3 sequences, approximately 48% seen once. Sequenced patients had shown CD8+CD57+ cell expansion by flow cytometry. What was sequenced was sorted CD4+, CD8+, or CD8+CD57+ T cells (not recorded which) from PBMCs. The receptors derive from a human donor with aplastic anemia.

A few counts support this clonotype. The gene calls are TRBV29-1 and TRBJ2-7; TRBD1 matches 8 bases. The CDR3 is made up of 11 amino acids. Germline V gene lookup returns CDR1 SQVTM and CDR2 ANQGSEA. V trimming: 7 bases; J trimming: 3 bases; junction bases outside the gene matches: 2. The CDR3 nucleotides read TGCAGCGGAGGACAGGGCTACGAGCAGTACTTC. Protein: CSGGQGYEQYF.

The chain links TRBV10-3 to TRBJ2-7; 12 bases agree with TRBD1. Germline V gives CDR1 ENHRY, CDR2 SYGVKD. J gave up 6 bases and V 6 bases, and 9 bases lay outside the gene matches. The CDR3 is made up of 15 amino acids. The CDR3, as DNA: TGTGCCATCAGCCGGAAGGGACAGGGGGCATCCGAGCAGTACTTC. Encoded protein: CAISRKGQGASEQYF.

The chain joins TRBV10-3 to TRBJ1-1; TRBD1 matches 7 bases. Per germline, CDR1 ENHRY and CDR2 SYGVKD. The V and J ends lost 10 bases and 1 base, in that order; junction bases with no gene match: 12. The CDR3 length is 15 residues. CDR3 region: CATRTRTGQNTEAFF. The CDR3 bases are TGTGCCACTAGAACCCGGACAGGACAGAACACTGAAGCTTTCTTT.

This clonotype showed up many times. CDR3: CATSDAGTINTGELFF. The CDR3 nucleotides are TGTGCCACCAGTGATGCCGGGACAATTAACACCGGGGAGCTGTTTTTT. The chain recombines TRBV24-1 with TRBJ2-2; possibly TRBD1 for D (6 bases). Germline CDR1 and CDR2: KGHDR and SFDVKD. Trimming cost V 3 bases and J 2 bases, with 12 bases left between them. This CDR3 has 16 residues.

In this sample, this clonotype turned up many times. The V call is TRBV5-1, the J call TRBJ2-7; D not certain. The CDR3 extends over 13 amino acids. Germline CDR1 SGHRS, CDR2 YFSETQ. V gave up 4 bases and J gave up 2 bases, with 10 bases separating them. Written as DNA, the CDR3 is TGCGCCAGCAGCGTGGACGTAGCCTACGAGCAGTACTTC. As protein: CASSVDVAYEQYF.

This rearrangement joins TRBV11-2 to TRBJ2-6; D possibly corresponds to TRBD2 (6 bases). The CDR3 length is 16 residues. With 7 bases removed from V and 4 bases from J, the gap between germline ends came to 17 bases. The V gene's germline CDR1 is SGHAT and CDR2 FQNNGV. The CDR3: CASKPSGGSGANVLTF. The DNA of the CDR3 is TGTGCCAGCAAACCCTCTGGGGGGAGCGGGGCCAACGTCCTGACTTTC.

The sample holds many counts of this clonotype. The chain couples TRBV6-1 to TRBJ2-7, with a possible D match to TRBD2 (5 bases). Germline V gene data show CDR1 as MNHNS and CDR2 as SASEGT. Trimming pared 8 bases from V and 4 bases from J, leaving 21 bases between. The CDR3 is 15 amino acids. The CDR3 region has the DNA TGTGCCAGCCAGCGTCAATTGGTGGGAGAGTACGAGCAGTACTTC. Its translation is CASQRQLVGEYEQYF.

The chain uses TRBV20-1 and TRBJ2-5, with a tentative D call TRBD2 (6 bases). Trimming cost V 4 bases and J 2 bases, with 23 bases left between them. The CDR3 has 17 residues. Germline assignment: CDR1 DFQATT and CDR2 SNEGSKA (reference sequence). Here the CDR3 DNA reads TGCAGTGCTAAGGCTGTGGAGGGGCAGCGTGCGCAAGAGACCCAGTACTTC. This sequence encodes CSAKAVEGQRAQETQYF.

This clonotype was picked up many times. The rearrangement joins TRBV7-8 to TRBJ1-1; D gene unclear. The V and J ends lost 5 bases and 1 base respectively, with 14 bases between them. CDR3 length: 15 residues. Germline loops: CDR1 SGHVS, CDR2 FQNEAQ. The CDR3 here is CASSPPRLGNTEAFF. As DNA, the CDR3 is TGTGCCAGCAGCCCGCCTCGGCTGGGGAACACTGAAGCTTTCTTT.

As to this clonotype: A much bigger clone sits one base away, suggesting this may be a read error. The chain links TRBV4-2 to TRBJ1-3; weak D call: TRBD1 (5 bases). Per the germline V gene, CDR1 is LGHNA and CDR2 is YNFKEQ. The CDR3 contains 16 residues. The CDR3 spells CASSQGLRASGNTRYF. CDR3 bases: TGTGCCAGCAGCCAAGGTCTCAGGGCGTCTGGAAACACCAGATATTTT.

This clonotype was observed many times. The chain is built from TRBV2 and TRBJ2-4; TRBD1 matches at 8 bases. Germline V gene sequence: CDR1 SNHLY, CDR2 FYNNEI. V lost 6 bases and J lost 15; bases outside the gene matches: 7. The CDR3 sequence is 11 residues long. For the CDR3, the DNA is TGTGCCAGCAGCGGACAGGGTGCAGCGTACTTC. It translates to CASSGQGAAYF.

This clonotype was recorded a few times. J is TRBJ2-5 and V is TRBV15; no definite D call. The V gene's germline CDR1 is LNHNV and CDR2 YYDKDF (reference sequence). The V and J ends lost 2 bases and 2 bases respectively, with 9 bases between them. This CDR3 has 14 amino acids. The CDR3 DNA follows: TGTGCCACCAGCAGATCCAGAGAACAAGAGACCCAGTACTTC. Amino acid sequence: CATSRSREQETQYF.

This chain connects TRBV12-3 or TRBV12-4 to TRBJ1-2, with a possible D match to TRBD1 (5 bases). Between the trimmed V and J ends, which lost 6 bases and 3 bases, there was a span of 11 bases. The CDR3 covers 13 residues. The CDR3 reads CASRPGTDYGYTF. In DNA, the CDR3 is TGTGCCAGCAGGCCAGGGACGGACTATGGCTACACCTTC.

The genes are TRBV15 and TRBJ1-2; D is ambiguous. The ends were cut back, 0 bases at V and 1 base at J, with 9 bases in the middle. This CDR3 spans 15 amino acids. In germline, CDR1 is LNHNV, CDR2 YYDKDF (reference sequence). CDR3 loop: CATSREAINNYGYTF. The CDR3 nucleotides read TGTGCCACCAGCAGAGAAGCCATTAATAACTATGGCTACACCTTC.

The rearrangement links TRBV24-1 to TRBJ1-2; 10 bases line up with TRBD1. Germline trimming cut 4 bases from V and 4 bases from J; bases unmatched to any gene: 5. Per germline, CDR1 KGHDR and CDR2 SFDVKD. CDR3 size: 15 residues. CDR3 sequence: CATSDKDRGSYGYTF. DNA for the CDR3: TGTGCCACCAGTGACAAGGACAGGGGGAGCTATGGCTACACCTTC.

There are many counts of this clonotype. The chain uses TRBV20-1 and TRBJ2-1, with D unresolved. V shed 2 bases and J shed 3 bases, with 5 bases lying between them. This CDR3 has 12 amino acids. Per germline, CDR1 DFQATT and CDR2 SNEGSKA (reference sequence). CDR3 sequence reads: CSARTVYNEQFF. The CDR3 DNA is TGCAGTGCTAGAACCGTCTACAATGAGCAGTTCTTC.

This clonotype was seen ten or more times. V and J are TRBV7-2 and TRBJ2-1; unclear D gene. V was cut by 0 bases and J by 3 bases, with 12 bases left in between. CDR1 is SGHTA and CDR2 is FQGNSA in the germline V gene. The CDR3 is 16 amino acids. CDR3 loop: CASSLAFVNFYNEQFF. The DNA of the CDR3 is TGTGCCAGCAGCTTAGCTTTCGTCAACTTCTACAATGAGCAGTTCTTC. The whole variable domain, remainder taken from reference TRBV7-2 and TRBJ2-1, is GAGVSQSPSNKVTEKGKDVELRCDPISGHTALYWYRQSLGQGLEFLIYFQGNSAPDKSGLPSDRFSAERTGGSVSTLTIQRTQQEDSAVYLCASSLAFVNFYNEQFFGPGTRLTVL.

This clonotype was recorded a few times. Here the CDR3 reads CSASPGGTQYF. In DNA form, the CDR3 reads TGCAGTGCTAGTCCCGGTGGGACCCAGTACTTC. V gene TRBV20-1 combines with J gene TRBJ2-5; no clear D. Trimming removed 3 bases at V and 7 bases at J, with 9 bases between. The CDR3 spans 11 residues. Germline loops: CDR1 DFQATT, CDR2 SNEGSKA (reference sequence).

As concerns this clonotype: This may stem from a read error, because a much larger clone lies one nucleotide away. The chain recombines TRBV7-3 with TRBJ2-7; no clear D gene. This CDR3 comprises 19 residues. Trimming took off 1 base at V and 0 bases at J, with 22 bases between the two ends. Germline CDR1 and CDR2: SGHTA and FQGTGA. The CDR3 sequence is CASSLKKINRVLSSYEQYF. The DNA of the CDR3 is TGTGCCAGCAGCTTAAAGAAAATCAACCGGGTCTTGAGCTCCTACGAGCAGTACTTC.

This clonotype was recorded a few times. The rearrangement links TRBV12-3 or TRBV12-4 to TRBJ1-3; D is perhaps TRBD1 (5 bases). The ends were cut back, 6 bases at V and 2 bases at J, with 17 bases in the middle. CDR3 length: 16 residues. CDR3 region: CASSPNQGAPGNTIYF. The DNA for the CDR3 is TGTGCCAGCAGCCCAAACCAGGGAGCGCCTGGAAACACCATATATTTT.

J is TRBJ1-1 and V is TRBV29-1, with D tentatively TRBD1 (5 bases). V was shortened by 6 bases and J by 1 base, with 12 bases between the two germline ends. The germline CDR1 and CDR2 sequences are SQVTM and ANQGSEA. The CDR3 covers 13 residues. The CDR3 DNA follows: TGCAGCGTCCACGGACACCAGAACACTGAAGCTTTCTTT. Residues: CSVHGHQNTEAFF.

The chain combines TRBV10-2 with TRBJ2-1, with D perhaps matching TRBD2 (6 bases). The ends were cut back, 2 bases at V and 10 bases at J, with 9 bases in the middle. CDR1 is WSHSY and CDR2 is SAAADI in the germline V gene. The CDR3 extends over 12 amino acids. The CDR3 here is CASSEVGGEQFF. The CDR3 DNA follows: TGCGCCAGCAGTGAGGTGGGGGGAGAGCAGTTCTTC.

This sequence joins TRBV10-3 and TRBJ2-5; tentative D call: TRBD2 (5 bases). The CDR3 has 16 amino acids. Germline assignment: CDR1 ENHRY and CDR2 SYGVKD. The V and J ends lost 7 bases and 5 bases respectively, with 23 bases between them. The CDR3 DNA sequence: TGTGCCATCACCCAGGATCCGGTCTCCACGGGGGAGACCCAGTACTTC. Protein: CAITQDPVSTGETQYF.

This clonotype was counted many times. The V and J genes are TRBV5-1 and TRBJ2-3; TRBD2 agrees at 8 bases. The V segment lost 4 bases and the J segment 2 bases; nucleotides outside the gene matches: 9. The CDR3 extends over 16 amino acids. CDR1 and CDR2 (germline): SGHRS, YFSETQ. The CDR3 region is CASSSATGGNTDTQYF. As DNA, the CDR3 is TGCGCCAGCAGCAGTGCGACGGGGGGGAACACAGATACGCAGTATTTT.

In DNA, the CDR3 is TGTGCCAGCAGCTTACTAACAGGGGGCACCGGGGAGCTGTTTTTT. This sequence encodes CASSLLTGGTGELFF. The chain joins TRBV7-9 to TRBJ2-2; TRBD1 matches at 8 bases. Unmatched junction bases numbered 3, after V lost 2 bases and J lost 4 bases. This CDR3 has 15 residues. Germline V gene data show CDR1 as SEHNR and CDR2 as FQNEAQ (reference sequence).

J is TRBJ2-7 and V is TRBV3-1, with D possibly being TRBD1 or TRBD2 (5 bases each). The CDR3 is 13 amino acids. Germline V gene data show CDR1 as LGHDT and CDR2 as YNNKEL (reference sequence). Trimming shortened V by 6 bases and J by 3 bases, and 12 bases separated the two germline ends. The CDR3 is CASRPNGGYEQYF. Written as DNA, the CDR3 is TGTGCCAGCAGGCCCAATGGGGGCTACGAGCAGTACTTC.

The chain couples TRBV29-1 to TRBJ2-7; 7 nucleotides match TRBD1. The CDR3 totals 14 residues. Trimming cost V 6 bases and J 0 bases; bases outside gene matches: 8. Germline CDR1 reads SQVTM; CDR2 reads ANQGSEA. The CDR3 bases are TGCAGCGTCGACCCGGGACAGTTCTCCTACGAGCAGTACTTC. This translates into CSVDPGQFSYEQYF.

This chain links TRBV19 with TRBJ2-7; 9 bases align to TRBD1. CDR1 and CDR2 from the germline V gene are LNHDA and SQIVND (reference sequence). The V gene end was trimmed by 6 bases and the J gene end by 6 bases; junction bases not matched to a gene: 6. The CDR3 is 13 amino acids. The CDR3 loop reads CASRFRQGGEQYF. In DNA form, the CDR3 reads TGTGCCAGTAGGTTTCGACAGGGGGGCGAGCAGTACTTC. Full variable domain (rest looked up from reference TRBV19 and TRBJ2-7): DGGITQSPKYLFRKEGQNVTLSCEQNLNHDAMYWYRQDPGQGLRLIYYSQIVNDFQKGDIAEGYSVSREKKESFPLTVTSAQKNPTAFYLCASRFRQGGEQYFGPGTRLTVT.

A few counts support this clonotype. The chain uses TRBV2 and TRBJ2-7; D is undetermined. The germline V gene has CDR1 SNHLY and CDR2 FYNNEI. V was clipped by 1 base and J by 3 bases, with 10 bases between them. The CDR3 runs 14 residues. The CDR3 is CASSEGLLVYEQYF. CDR3 nucleotide sequence: TGTGCCAGCAGTGAAGGGCTGCTGGTCTACGAGCAGTACTTC.

The CDR3 protein is CASSFWSRNTGELFF. The CDR3 bases are TGTGCCAGCAGTTTTTGGTCGAGGAACACCGGGGAGCTGTTTTTT. This chain connects TRBV12-3 or TRBV12-4 to TRBJ2-2; D unclear. The CDR3 is 15 amino acids. Trimming took off 3 bases at V and 1 base at J, with 9 bases between the two ends.